What follows is one TCR beta chain and its context. Amplification used 60 V beta primers and 13 J beta primers. The protocol was immunoSEQ multiplex PCR, while the TCRdb copy is restricted to in-frame clones and leaves out a portion. The data hold 91,000 or so clones, with 75% to 90% observed a single time. The sample is drawn from a study of glioma-infiltrating T cells after dendritic cell vaccination. Time point noted: after dendritic cell vaccination, including at tumor progression/relapse. PBMC sampling occurred before vaccination, two weeks after the third dose, and at progression. This TCR derives from a human donor with glioblastoma. The specimen was blood, collected after dendritic cell vaccination.

CDR3 sequence (DNA): TGTGCCAGCAGCTATTCGGAACAGATCTTCTACGAGCAGTACTTC. Encoded protein: CASSYSEQIFYEQYF. The gene calls are TRBV11-2 and TRBJ2-7; D is undetermined. The V and J ends lost 4 bases and 3 bases respectively, with 16 bases between them. CDR3 size: 15 residues. The germline gives CDR1 SGHAT, CDR2 FQNNGV.